This T cell receptor (beta chain) was obtained from a study of T cell responses to AZD1222 COVID-19 vaccine (dated by TCRdb to the early 2020s). Some background on the complete study: AZD1222 recipients whose second dose came at about 4 weeks and those whose second dose came at about 12 weeks were combined into one group, since spike-specific TCR depth and breadth did not differ between the two schedules. Trial participants were enrolled by age into subgroups of 18-55, 56-69 and 70-plus years, and about 150, 27 and 61 TCR-sequenced participants, respectively, were included in these subgroups. TCR sequencing covered approximately 230 trial participants: 200 to 220 given two doses of AZD1222 and some 25 given two doses of MenACWY control vaccine.

This specimen's time point label, per the study, means: baseline before first vaccination. Vaccinee samples came from UK trials COV001 and COV002, including a single-blind randomized controlled phase 2/3 trial of AZD1222 (ChAdOx1 nCoV-19) in healthy adults. For TCRbeta chain sequencing, PBMC samples were collected from trial participants at day 0 and at day 28 after the second dose. CDR1 and CDR2 were assigned from the germline V gene as MGHRA and YSYEKL. The CDR3 holds 16 amino acids from the cysteine to the phenylalanine. The CDR3 DNA has 48 bases and is translated from base 1. V is clipped by 1 base and J by 0 bases, and the sequence between their germline boundaries is 10 bases long. To note about this clone: The target of this receptor is not known. No per-base quality is available; no much larger clone lies one base away.

Study-wide conclusions, independent of this receptor: The whole spike protein was spanned by vaccine-associated CD4 TCRs, and dominant responses were seen in regions 160-218 and 743-854. Because no day 14 peak-response samples were available, the repertoires could be characterized only after the peak T cell response. Participants were mostly white British, with more females than males. The authors suggested clonal diversity may have been underestimated. Conclusions about previously exposed vaccinees are limited, since just five to seven AZD1222 recipients were seropositive for SARS-CoV-2 at baseline. Spike-specific TCR breadth and depth rose significantly after two AZD1222 doses compared with day 0 and with MenACWY recipients. Epitopes outside the regions mutated in the B.1.351 and B.1.1.7 variants were reportedly recognized by nearly half of the unique spike-specific TCRs. In the small 56-69-year group, the increase in depth fell short of significance, most likely because of low power.

The CDR3 regions of human TCRbeta chains were analyzed by immunosequencing. The original pipeline was this. Repertoire TCRs were matched against a reference library of SARS-CoV-2-specific TCRs generated with the MIRA antigen-specificity platform. Breadth was defined as the fraction of unique TCRs that were SARS-CoV-2-associated, and depth was defined as the fraction of total T cells that were SARS-CoV-2-associated. Using the MIRA data, each spike-specific TCR was mapped to the spike region that the TCR reacts to and placed in a CD4 or CD8 class. Log10-transformed breadth and depth values were compared by one-way ANOVA with Sidak's multiple comparisons tests. In its TCRdb copy, this immuneACCESS table keeps in-frame sequences only and misses some clones. Where compared with another copy, unresolved V genes explain less than half of these, and the others have no known cause. V and J calls plus clone size are reproduced from that table; the DNA served to infer D and trimming. Across this sample there are roughly 92,000 clones, with roughly 90% seen only once. Of the sample, approximately 8.7% falls within the top ten clones.

The source is an adult in good health. Material: peripheral blood, obtained on day 0 of AZD1222 vaccination. The rearrangement joined TRBV4-1 to TRBJ1-3, with no confidently assigned D gene. The CDR3 here reads CASSQGRWNSGNTIYF. The nucleotides read TGCGCCAGCAGCCAAGGCAGGTGGAACTCTGGAAACACCATATATTTT.